These 28 T cell receptor beta chains originate from one sample sequenced in a study of regulatory T cells in long-lasting Graves disease. The authors built TCR beta libraries using iRepertoire HTBI primers and Arm-PCR of CDR3 regions. One entry per CDR3 protein, called by TCRdb with MiXCR from the multiplex PCR reads. This table holds about 400,000 distinct CDR3 sequences, over 14% found once. Time point described: newly diagnosed GD, antithyroid drugs for less than 3 months. Generation of the TCR library employed RNA extracted from PBMCs. These data also formed part of another study, on T cells in Graves' hyperthyroidism and ophthalmopathy.

The sample was peripheral blood mononuclear cells (PBMCs), taken at new diagnosis, from a patient treated with antithyroid drugs. All receptors derive from a woman in her thirties or forties with Graves disease.

Many counts were recorded for this clonotype. The chain combines TRBV10-3 with TRBJ2-7; TRBD2 matches 10 bases. CDR1 and CDR2 (germline): ENHRY, SYGVKD. CDR3 length equals 14 residues. V dropped 3 bases and J dropped 5; count of bases not matched to a gene: 4. This chain's CDR3 is CAISDRTSGHEQYF. CDR3 coding DNA: TGTGCCATCAGTGATCGGACTAGCGGACACGAGCAGTACTTC.

A word on this clonotype: It may be a read error: a sequence one base away is much more abundant. The chain recombines TRBV15 with TRBJ2-5; TRBD1 agrees at 9 bases. The assigned J gene may be wrong: the sequence end matches TRBJ2-1 better. In germline, CDR1 is LNHNV, CDR2 YYDKDF (reference sequence). This CDR3 has 15 residues. CDR3 DNA sequence: TGTGCCGCCAGCCCTGACAGGGGGGGATACAATGAGCAGTTCTTC. Translation: CAASPDRGGYNEQFF.

V gene TRBV9 combines with J gene TRBJ2-5; D possibly corresponds to TRBD2 (5 bases). In germline, CDR1 is SGDLS, CDR2 YYNGEE. Trimming took off 0 bases at V and 1 base at J, with 13 bases between the two ends. This CDR3 has 16 amino acids. The CDR3: CASSVGNRGGQETQYF. In DNA, the CDR3 is TGTGCCAGCAGCGTAGGTAACCGGGGTGGCCAAGAGACCCAGTACTTC.

This clonotype was counted at least ten times. The chain links TRBV20-1 to TRBJ2-5, with D perhaps being TRBD1 or TRBD2 (5 bases each). The CDR3 has 13 residues. Germline values: CDR1 DFQATT, CDR2 SNEGSKA (reference sequence). V gave up 8 bases and J gave up 0 bases, with 13 bases separating them. The CDR3 spells CSSRDGYQETQYF. CDR3 nucleotide sequence: TGCAGTAGTAGGGACGGGTACCAAGAGACCCAGTACTTC.

The sample holds many counts of this clonotype. The genes are TRBV7-2 and TRBJ2-1; possible D gene TRBD2, 5 bases. The CDR3 is 13 amino acids. The V and J ends lost 5 bases and 8 bases respectively, with 13 bases between them. Germline CDR1 is SGHTA and CDR2 is FQGNSA. The DNA for the CDR3 is TGTGCCAGCAGCCTCCGGACTGGACATGAGCAGTTCTTC. It codes for CASSLRTGHEQFF.

This chain joins TRBV7-3 and TRBJ2-3; D remains ambiguous. V was clipped by 5 bases and J by 2 bases, with 11 bases between them. CDR1 and CDR2 from the germline V gene are SGHTA and FQGTGA. The CDR3 has 14 residues. CDR3 amino acids: CASSRLPTTDTQYF. The CDR3 DNA reads TGTGCCAGCAGCCGATTACCAACCACAGATACGCAGTATTTT.

This clonotype has a count of ten or more. The chain links TRBV7-9 to TRBJ1-1; D remains ambiguous. V lost 2 bases and J lost 0, with 13 bases in between. The CDR3 sequence is 16 residues long. The germline V gene has CDR1 SEHNR and CDR2 FQNEAQ (reference sequence). CDR3 bases: TGTGCCAGCAGCTTACCGGACGGATACATGAACACTGAAGCTTTCTTT. Protein: CASSLPDGYMNTEAFF.

This clonotype was seen repeatedly, ten times or more. The chain joins TRBV13 to TRBJ2-7; the D gene is possibly TRBD2 (5 bases). Germline V gene data show CDR1 as PRHDT and CDR2 as FYEKMQ (reference sequence). The CDR3 has 13 residues. V was cut by 8 bases and J by 3 bases, with 14 bases left in between. CDR3 amino acids: CASPGLLIYEQYF. The CDR3 DNA follows: TGTGCCAGCCCCGGACTGTTGATCTACGAGCAGTACTTC.

The table lists this clonotype with many counts. The genes are TRBV12-3 or TRBV12-4 and TRBJ2-3; possibly TRBD2 for D (6 bases). Deletions cut 7 bases from V and 6 bases from J, with 8 bases between. The CDR3 contains 11 residues. The CDR3 region has the DNA TGTGCCAGCACCGGGGGTGATACGCAGTATTTT. Protein: CASTGGDTQYF.

This clonotype has a count of ten or more. The CDR3 DNA sequence: TGTGCCAGCAGCCAAGGGACTAGCCACACCGGGGAGCTGTTTTTT. Protein sequence: CASSQGTSHTGELFF. V is TRBV3-1 and J is TRBJ2-2; 8 bases line up with TRBD2. Germline assignment: CDR1 LGHDT and CDR2 YNNKEL (reference sequence). Losses at the gene ends were 1 base for V and 3 bases for J; bases not matched to a gene: 1. This CDR3 region has 15 residues. Variable domain in full (rest from reference TRBV3-1 and TRBJ2-2): DTAVSQTPKYLVTQMGNDKSIKCEQNLGHDTMYWYKQDSKKFLKIMFSYNNKELIINETVPNRFSPKSPDKAHLNLHINSLELGDSAVYFCASSQGTSHTGELFFGEGSRLTVL.

This clonotype was counted at least ten times. The chain combines TRBV2 with TRBJ1-3, with D hard to call. Germline assignment: CDR1 SNHLY and CDR2 FYNNEI. The CDR3 runs 14 residues. The V and J ends lost 7 bases and 4 bases respectively, with 14 bases between them. CDR3 coding DNA: TGTGCCAGCACCCCGTGGGGTACAGGAAACACCATATATTTT. Translated, it gives CASTPWGTGNTIYF.

At least ten counts were recorded for this clonotype. The chain carries TRBV29-1 and TRBJ2-2; 8 bases fit TRBD1. This CDR3 is built from 15 residues. The germline V gene has CDR1 SQVTM and CDR2 ANQGSEA. With V trimmed by 0 bases and J by 4 bases, 4 bases remained unmatched. CDR3 nucleotides: TGCAGCGTTGAAGAGCAGGGGGCACTCACCGGGGAGCTGTTTTTT. This translates into CSVEEQGALTGELFF.

This clonotype has at least ten counts. The chain links TRBV28 to TRBJ2-3, with unresolved D. Germline-derived CDR1 and CDR2 are MDHEN and SYDVKM. CDR3 length equals 12 residues. Trimming stripped 5 bases from V and 9 bases from J, with 12 bases between. The CDR3 DNA follows: TGTGCCAGCAGTCCCCGTGCCTTGACGCAGTATTTT. As protein: CASSPRALTQYF.

This clonotype has a handful of counts. The gene calls are TRBV24-1 and TRBJ2-4; D is unclear. Trimming removed 10 bases from V and 3 bases from J, with 18 bases in between. Germline V lookup: CDR1 KGHDR, CDR2 SFDVKD. The CDR3 length is 15 residues. The CDR3 sequence is CATITRDKHKNIQYF. CDR3 DNA sequence: TGTGCCACGATCACCCGAGACAAACACAAAAACATTCAGTACTTC.

A word on this clonotype: Since a much larger clone is just one base distant, this may be a read error. The rearrangement links TRBV7-8 to TRBJ2-2; TRBD2 is a possible D gene (5 bases). Germline V lookup: CDR1 SGHVS, CDR2 FQNEAQ. The CDR3 is made up of 14 amino acids. The CDR3 reads CASSSRTSTGELCF. In DNA form, the CDR3 reads TGTGCCAGCAGCTCCCGGACCTCCACCGGGGAGCTGTGTTTT.

This clonotype was counted between two and nine times. The rearrangement links TRBV13 to TRBJ2-2; weak D call: TRBD1 (6 bases). Germline CDR1 PRHDT, CDR2 FYEKMQ (reference sequence). V shed 4 bases and J shed 6 bases, with 18 bases lying between them. This CDR3 is 16 amino acids long. CDR3 loop: CASSYRRSGVAGELFF. CDR3 nucleotides: TGTGCCAGCAGCTACCGTAGGTCAGGGGTCGCCGGGGAGCTGTTTTTT. The full variable domain, in which reference TRBV13 and TRBJ2-2 provide the parts outside the CDR3, is AAGVIQSPRHLIKEKRETATLKCYPIPRHDTVYWYQQGPGQDPQFLISFYEKMQSDKGSIPDRFSAQQFSDYHSELNMSSLELGDSALYFCASSYRRSGVAGELFFGEGSRLTVL.

This clonotype was seen more than once but under ten times. The genes are TRBV5-4 and TRBJ2-1, with 11 nucleotides matching TRBD2. CDR1 is SGHNT and CDR2 is YYREEE in the germline V gene (reference sequence). The CDR3 runs to 16 residues. J lost 7 bases, V lost 4 bases, and 10 bases had no gene match. The CDR3 DNA follows: TGTGCCAGCAGCGCTACTAGCGGGGGCTGGGTGAATGAGCAGTTCTTC. Protein product: CASSATSGGWVNEQFF.

This chain joins TRBV5-6 and TRBJ2-2; 9 bases align to TRBD1. This CDR3 has 15 amino acids. Germline V gene data show CDR1 as SGHDT and CDR2 as YYEEEE. V lost 4 bases and J lost 10; bases outside the gene matches: 11. The CDR3 region is CASSETGQGSEELFF. The CDR3 coding sequence is TGTGCCAGCAGCGAAACGGGACAGGGTTCCGAGGAGCTGTTTTTT.

This clonotype has at least ten counts. V and J are TRBV3-1 and TRBJ1-3, with D hard to call. The CDR3 sequence is 14 residues long. Per the germline V gene, CDR1 is LGHDT and CDR2 is YNNKEL (reference sequence). Trimming removed 1 base from V and 1 base from J, with 5 bases in between. The CDR3 reads CASSQVASGNTIYF. DNA of the CDR3: TGTGCCAGCAGCCAAGTGGCGTCTGGAAACACCATATATTTT.

This clonotype showed up just once. The V call is TRBV25-1, the J call TRBJ2-1; 12 bases line up with TRBD1. CDR1 MGHDK and CDR2 SYGVNS come from the germline V gene. V dropped 1 base and J dropped 5; count of bases not matched to a gene: 3. The CDR3 length is 16 residues. The CDR3: CASSEFGTGGNNEQFF. CDR3 coding DNA: TGTGCCAGCAGTGAATTTGGGACAGGGGGCAACAATGAGCAGTTCTTC.

About this clonotype itself: Being one base from a much bigger clone, this may be a read error. A read error is likely, as this CDR3 ends without the conserved phenylalanine or tryptophan. The chain employs TRBV30 and TRBJ1-1; weak D call: TRBD1 (6 bases). The CDR3 contains 13 residues. Germline CDR1 reads GTSNPN; CDR2 reads SVGIG (reference sequence). Trimming cost V 0 bases and J 8 bases, with 13 bases left between them. CDR3 region: CAWSVLGGAEAFS. The CDR3 DNA reads as TGTGCCTGGAGTGTACTTGGGGGGGCGGAAGCTTTCTCT.

This chain joins TRBV6-1 and TRBJ2-2; 12 bases agree with TRBD2. J gave up 7 bases and V 10 bases, and 13 bases lay outside the gene matches. The CDR3 loop spans 16 amino acids. The germline V gene has CDR1 MNHNS and CDR2 SASEGT. In DNA form, the CDR3 reads TGTGCCACGGGGAGGAGACTAGCGGGAGTTAGCGGGGAGCTGTTTTTT. This translates into CATGRRLAGVSGELFF.

In its sample, this clonotype was seen many times. J is TRBJ2-5 and V is TRBV18, with TRBD2 identical over 7 bases. Germline CDR1 KGHSH, CDR2 LQKENI. V shed 2 bases and J 1 base; nucleotides not matched to a gene: 4. There are 15 residues in the CDR3. This CDR3 reads CASSPGLAAQETQYF. The CDR3 DNA reads as TGTGCCAGCTCACCAGGGCTAGCGGCCCAAGAGACCCAGTACTTC.

This clonotype was seen at least ten times. This rearrangement joins TRBV20-1 to TRBJ2-2; D is perhaps TRBD1 or TRBD2 (7 bases each). V lost 5 bases and J 3 bases, leaving 22 bases between the germline ends. From germline, CDR1 is DFQATT and CDR2 SNEGSKA (reference sequence). There are 17 residues in the CDR3. The CDR3: CSAPLRGGTVDTGELFF. Written as DNA, the CDR3 is TGCAGTGCTCCCCTCAGGGGGGGGACAGTGGACACCGGGGAGCTGTTTTTT.

This clonotype was counted many times. V and J are TRBV11-2 and TRBJ2-7, with 9 bases fitting TRBD1. With 6 bases clipped from V and 4 bases from J, the junction kept 7 bases outside the gene matches. The length of the CDR3 is 14 residues. Germline assignment: CDR1 SGHAT and CDR2 FQNNGV. As DNA, the CDR3 is TGTGCCAGCAGGACAACCGGGACAGGGTACGAGCAGTACTTC. Amino acid sequence: CASRTTGTGYEQYF.

CDR3 in amino acids: CASSEGASGSYEQYF. As DNA, the CDR3 is TGTGCCAGCAGTGAAGGGGCTAGCGGGAGCTACGAGCAGTACTTC. This rearrangement joins TRBV6-2 or TRBV6-3 to TRBJ2-7; the match to TRBD2 covers 10 bases. With V trimmed by 5 bases and J by 3 bases, 7 bases remained unmatched. The CDR3 is made up of 15 amino acids. Germline loops: CDR1 MNHEY, CDR2 SVGEGT.

This chain connects TRBV25-1 to TRBJ1-4; D may be TRBD1 (5 bases). Trimming cost V 4 bases and J 6 bases, with 9 bases left between them. Per the germline V gene, CDR1 is MGHDK and CDR2 is SYGVNS. The CDR3 is 13 residues long. The CDR3 DNA follows: TGTGCCAGCAGTGGACAGACTGATGAAAAACTGTTTTTT. As protein: CASSGQTDEKLFF.

This clonotype occurred many times. The rearrangement joins TRBV12-3 or TRBV12-4 to TRBJ2-4, with 7 nucleotides matching TRBD2. The junction had 3 bases not matched to a gene; V was cut back by 3 bases and J by 1 base. The CDR3 covers 15 residues. The CDR3 DNA sequence: TGTGCCAGCAGTTTGGGGGGGGGGGCCAAAAACATTCAGTACTTC. This translates into CASSLGGGAKNIQYF.